A selection of T cell receptor beta chains follows, all from one sample in a study of cytomegalovirus exposure and HLA in healthy donors. Produced via immunoSEQ multiplex PCR; TCRdb's table is partial and in-frame only. The sample shows 130,000 to 150,000 clones, and 0.96% sits with its ten largest clones. Sequenced sample: PBMCs. All receptors derive from a male donor in good health and CMV-seronegative. The CDR3 runs from the conserved cysteine through the conserved F or W. Fields, in order: D gene, CDR3 length, V gene, J gene, CDR3 DNA, CDR3 protein. A D gene is named only where the DNA matches it firmly.

>NA|16|TRBV27|TRBJ1-1
TGTGCCAGCACTCAAACCGGGACAATCGGATGGGGTGAAGCTTTCTTT
CASTQTGTIGWGEAFF
>NA|16|TRBV6-1|TRBJ1-5
TGTGCCAGCAGTGGGCAGGGAGGAGGCAGCAATCAGCCCCAGCATTTT
CASSGQGGGSNQPQHF
>NA|12|TRBV14|TRBJ2-7
TGTGCCAGCAGCCCCTCAGGGGACGAGCAGTACTTC
CASSPSGDEQYF
>NA|12|TRBV4-1|TRBJ2-7
TGCGCCAGCAGTGCAGGGACCTACGAGCAGTACTTC
CASSAGTYEQYF
>NA|17|TRBV5-1|TRBJ2-1
TGCGCCAGCAGCGACTTGTCGATCGGGACAAGGGTTAATGAGCAGTTCTTC
CASSDLSIGTRVNEQFF
>NA|15|TRBV27|TRBJ1-3
TGTGCCAGCAGTTTGGGGGGGGCGGCTGGAAACACCATATATTTT
CASSLGGAAGNTIYF
>TRBD1|15|TRBV29-1|TRBJ2-2
TGCAGCGTAGAGGGACAGGGGAGAGGCACCGGGGAGCTGTTTTTT
CSVEGQGRGTGELFF
>NA|13|TRBV27|TRBJ2-7
TGTGCCAGCAGTTTAGGCAGTCCCTACGAGCAGTACTTC
CASSLGSPYEQYF
>TRBD1|15|TRBV4-3|TRBJ2-7
TGCGCCAGCAGCCAAATTGACAGGGGGACCTACGAGCAGTACTTC
CASSQIDRGTYEQYF
>NA|14|TRBV6-5|TRBJ2-5
TGTGCCAGCAGTTACTCCCCTACCCAAGAGACCCAGTACTTC
CASSYSPTQETQYF
>NA|17|TRBV7-6|TRBJ2-6
TGTGCCAGCAGCTTAGCGCAAACCAGAAACGGGGCCAACGTCCTGACTTTC
CASSLAQTRNGANVLTF
>NA|14|TRBV29-1|TRBJ1-1
TGCAGCGTTGTACCATGGCAGTTGAACACTGAAGCTTTCTTT
CSVVPWQLNTEAFF
>TRBD2|13|TRBV14|TRBJ2-7
TGTGCCAGCAGCTCCGGGAGGCACAGCGAGCAGTACTTC
CASSSGRHSEQYF
>TRBD1|13|TRBV6-1|TRBJ1-5
TGTGCCAGCAGGTATGACAGGGATCAGCCCCAGCATTTT
CASRYDRDQPQHF
>TRBD1|14|TRBV6-5|TRBJ1-1
TGTGCCAGCAGTTACTGGGGACAGGCGAGTGAAGCTTTCTTT
CASSYWGQASEAFF
>TRBD1|14|TRBV6-1|TRBJ1-1
TGTGCCAGCAGTCTGACAGGGGTGAACACTGAAGCTTTCTTT
CASSLTGVNTEAFF
>NA|15|TRBV5-4|TRBJ2-3
TGTGCCAGCAGCTTGGTGGAGCTCAACACAGATACGCAGTATTTT
CASSLVELNTDTQYF
>NA|15|TRBV27|TRBJ1-2
TGTGCCAGCAGTTTAGTGGGGGGGGCCAACTATGGCTACACCTTC
CASSLVGGANYGYTF
>NA|16|TRBV4-2|TRBJ1-3
TGTGCCAGCAGCCAAGAAGAGGGTCTCTCTGGAAACACCATATATTTT
CASSQEEGLSGNTIYF
>TRBD1|15|TRBV6-5|TRBJ1-2
TGTGCCAGCAGTTACTCAAAGGGGACAGGGAAAGGCTACACCTTC
CASSYSKGTGKGYTF
>TRBD2|18|TRBV29-1|TRBJ2-3
TGCAGCGTTGTGGGGTTCCGGGAGGGAGGGTACCCGACAGATACGCAGTATTTT
CSVVGFREGGYPTDTQYF
>TRBD1|16|TRBV10-3|TRBJ1-3
TGTGCCATCAGGGAAGACAGGGCACTTTCTGGAAACACCATATATTTT
CAIREDRALSGNTIYF
>TRBD2|17|TRBV15|TRBJ2-1
TGTGCCACCAGCAGCATAACTAGCGGGAGTCGATACAATGAGCAGTTCTTC
CATSSITSGSRYNEQFF
>NA|15|TRBV18|TRBJ1-4
TGTGCCAGCTCACCGCGGGGTTTCACTAATGAAAAACTGTTTTTT
CASSPRGFTNEKLFF
>NA|14|TRBV6-5|TRBJ1-5
TGTGCCAGCAGTGAGCTGAGGAGGAATCAGCCCCAGCATTTT
CASSELRRNQPQHF
>TRBD1|17|TRBV9|TRBJ1-2
TGTGCCAGCAGCGCCCTAGTCTGGGAGACAGGGGGCGGAGGCTACACCTTC
CASSALVWETGGGGYTF
>TRBD1|14|TRBV7-2|TRBJ2-7
TGTGCCAGCAGCCCGGGACAGGGGGCTTACGAGCAGTACTTC
CASSPGQGAYEQYF
>NA|11|TRBV7-8|TRBJ2-7
TGTGCCAGCGCGTATGCCTACGAGCAGTACTTC
CASAYAYEQYF
>TRBD2|15|TRBV2|TRBJ2-7
TGTGCCAGCAGTGTTGCTAGCGGGAGAAGCAACGAGCAGTACTTC
CASSVASGRSNEQYF
>TRBD1|12|TRBV7-9|TRBJ1-2
TGTGCCAGCAGCCCAAACAACAGGGGAAACACCTTC
CASSPNNRGNTF
>NA|15|TRBV11-1|TRBJ2-7
TGTGCCAGCAGCTCCCCTGAGAGGGGACTCTACGAGCAGTACTTC
CASSSPERGLYEQYF
>TRBD2|15|TRBV6-5|TRBJ2-1
TGTGCCAGCAGCTATAGCGGGAGGAGCTACAATGAGCAGTTCTTC
CASSYSGRSYNEQFF
>TRBD2|14|TRBV29-1|TRBJ2-1
TGCAGCGTCCGAGGACTAGTGAGCTCTCATGAGCAGTTCTTC
CSVRGLVSSHEQFF
>TRBD1|14|TRBV6-5|TRBJ2-2
TGTGCCAGCAGGGCAGGGGGCATCACCGGGGAGCTGTTTTTT
CASRAGGITGELFF
>NA|15|TRBV27|TRBJ1-1
TGTGCCAGCAGTCTCGGGACACTCTCATACACTGAAGCTTTCTTT
CASSLGTLSYTEAFF
>TRBD1|17|TRBV15|TRBJ1-2
TGTGCCACCAGCAGAGATCTTTCCGGGACAGGGGGGTCAAGCTACACCTTC
CATSRDLSGTGGSSYTF
>NA|15|TRBV5-6|TRBJ1-1
TGTGCCAGCACCCGCAGGGCGCAGATGAACACTGAAGCTTTCTTT
CASTRRAQMNTEAFF
>TRBD2|15|TRBV28|TRBJ2-7
TGTGCCAGCAGCTCCGGACGCGGGGGACTGGTCGAGCAGTACTTC
CASSSGRGGLVEQYF